These 5 T cell receptor beta chains were sequenced from one sample in a study of T cells in tuberculosis. Thawed, overnight-rested PBMC were stained with GMM-loaded CD1B tetramer, viability dye and anti-CD3, then sorted. C32 glucose monomycolate from Rhodococcus equi was loaded onto the CD1B tetramers. The assay was immunoSEQ multiplex PCR, and TCRdb's table has in-frame clones only and misses some. The table shows tens of thousands of clones, with approximately 91% occurring only once. Sequenced input: CD1b-GMM tetramer-negative cells sorted from PBMCs. Receptor source: an adult woman with latent tuberculosis.

V usage is TRBV27 and J usage is TRBJ1-6; D is possibly TRBD1 (6 bases). The CDR3 covers 14 residues. CDR1 and CDR2 from the germline V gene are MNHEY and SMNVEV (reference sequence). V was pared by 6 bases and J by 0 bases, with 6 bases between. This CDR3 reads CASRQGSYNSPLHF. CDR3 in DNA: TGTGCCAGCAGACAGGGCTCCTATAATTCACCCCTCCACTTT.

This clone came up a few times. This chain links TRBV18 with TRBJ2-7; 7 nucleotides align to TRBD1. CDR3 length equals 14 residues. V shed 5 bases and J 0 bases; nucleotides not matched to a gene: 4. CDR1 is KGHSH, CDR2 LQKENI, per germline. CDR3 in amino acids: CASSSTGSSYEQYV. The CDR3, as DNA: TGTGCCAGCTCATCGACAGGGAGCTCCTACGAGCAGTACGTC.

The genes are TRBV19 and TRBJ1-1; the match to TRBD1 covers 9 bases. V gave up 6 bases and J gave up 7 bases; unmatched junction bases: 6. CDR1 and CDR2 from the germline V gene are LNHDA and SQIVND (reference sequence). CDR3 length equals 13 residues. The CDR3 bases are TGTGCCAGTAGACAGGGGGCGGGCGGTGAAGCTTTCTTT. Protein: CASRQGAGGEAFF.

This chain connects TRBV7-8 to TRBJ2-2, with D maybe TRBD1 (6 bases). The CDR3 extends over 18 amino acids. Germline values: CDR1 SGHVS, CDR2 FQNEAQ. With 2 bases removed from V and 0 bases from J, the gap between germline ends came to 16 bases. CDR3 coding DNA: TGTGCCAGCAGCTTAACCATTTTACAGGGTCCGAACACCGGGGAGCTGTTTTTT. It yields the protein CASSLTILQGPNTGELFF.

The chain joins TRBV5-1 to TRBJ2-7; D might be TRBD1 (6 bases). With 1 base removed from V and 6 bases from J, the gap between germline ends came to 11 bases. The CDR3 has 13 residues. CDR1 is SGHRS, CDR2 YFSETQ, per germline. In nucleotides, the CDR3 is TGCGCCAGCAGCTTGCAGAGCAGGGGCGAGCAGTACGTC. This codes for CASSLQSRGEQYV.